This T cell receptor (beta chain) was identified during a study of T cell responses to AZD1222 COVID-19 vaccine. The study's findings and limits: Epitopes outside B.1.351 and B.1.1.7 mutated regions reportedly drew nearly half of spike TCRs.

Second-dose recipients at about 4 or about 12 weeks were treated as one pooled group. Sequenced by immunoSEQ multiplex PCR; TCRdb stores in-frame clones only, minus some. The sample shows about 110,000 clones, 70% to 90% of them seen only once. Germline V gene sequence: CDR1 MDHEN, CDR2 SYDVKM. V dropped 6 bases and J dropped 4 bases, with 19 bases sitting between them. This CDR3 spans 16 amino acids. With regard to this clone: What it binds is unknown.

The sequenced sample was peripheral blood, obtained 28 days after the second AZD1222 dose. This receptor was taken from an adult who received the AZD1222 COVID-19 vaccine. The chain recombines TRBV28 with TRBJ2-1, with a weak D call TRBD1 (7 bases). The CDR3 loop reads CASRSIQGGLYNEQFF. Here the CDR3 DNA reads TGTGCCAGCAGGTCCATCCAGGGGGGTCTTTACAATGAGCAGTTCTTC. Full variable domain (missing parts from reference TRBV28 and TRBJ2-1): DVKVTQSSRYLVKRTGEKVFLECVQDMDHENMFWYRQDPGLGLRLIYFSYDVKMKEKGDIPEGYSVSREKKERFSLILESASTNQTSMYLCASRSIQGGLYNEQFFGPGTRLTVL.